The 27 T cell receptor beta chains below come from one sample, sequenced in a study of cytomegalovirus exposure and HLA in healthy donors. The PCR made use of 60 Vbeta and 13 Jbeta primers. Produced via immunoSEQ multiplex PCR; TCRdb's table is partial and in-frame only. This sample yields about 160,000 clones, of which approximately 80% are seen a single time; roughly 10% belongs to the top ten. Sequencing was carried out using PBMCs. These receptor sequences come from a man between 18 and 29 years old in good health and CMV-seropositive.

V usage is TRBV5-6 and J usage is TRBJ2-3; D perhaps matches TRBD2 (6 bases). V was pared by 2 bases and J by 7 bases, with 14 bases between. Germline lookup yields CDR1 SGHDT and CDR2 YYEEEE. The CDR3 totals 14 residues. The CDR3 protein is CASSFSLAWNTQYF. The CDR3 nucleotides read TGTGCCAGCAGCTTTAGCCTAGCGTGGAATACGCAGTATTTT.

By share of the sample, this clone is medium-sized. Other DNA sequences from this sample encode an identical CDR3 as well. The chain uses TRBV2 and TRBJ2-7; D perhaps matches TRBD1 (6 bases). CDR3 length: 12 residues. The germline V and J ends were trimmed by 6 bases and 2 bases, with 8 bases remaining between them. Germline assignment: CDR1 SNHLY and CDR2 FYNNEI. The chain's CDR3 is CASRGAAYEQYF. In DNA, the CDR3 is TGTGCCAGCAGGGGGGCGGCCTACGAGCAGTACTTC. Based on the CDR3 plus reference TRBV2 and TRBJ2-7, the full variable domain is EPEVTQTPSHQVTQMGQEVILRCVPISNHLYFYWYRQILGQKVEFLVSFYNNEISEKSEIFDDQFSVERPDGSNFTLKIRSTKLEDSAMYFCASRGAAYEQYFGPGTRLTVT.

This clone was seen a few times. The CDR3 here is CASSRGSSSSGNTIYF. In nucleotides, the CDR3 is TGTGCCAGCAGCCGGGGGTCTTCGAGCTCTGGAAACACCATATATTTT. The J gene is TRBJ1-3, the V gene TRBV7-8, with D perhaps TRBD1 (5 bases). In germline, CDR1 is SGHVS, CDR2 FQNEAQ. This CDR3 comprises 16 residues. Trimming shortened V by 5 bases and J by 0 bases, and 14 bases separated the two germline ends.

The V and J genes are TRBV29-1 and TRBJ2-1; 8 bases line up with TRBD1. CDR3 size: 14 residues. Germline V gives CDR1 SQVTM, CDR2 ANQGSEA. V was clipped by 4 bases and J by 2 bases; unmatched bases: 4. CDR3 amino acids: CSVGTGGPYNEQFF. DNA of the CDR3: TGCAGCGTTGGAACAGGGGGGCCCTACAATGAGCAGTTCTTC.

The V call is TRBV9, the J call TRBJ2-2; 10 bases are a match to TRBD1. CDR1 is SGDLS and CDR2 is YYNGEE in the germline V gene. This CDR3 contains 15 residues. Unmatched junction bases numbered 6, after V lost 4 bases and J lost 6 bases. The CDR3 coding sequence is TGTGCCAGCAGCCGGACAGGGGGTAGCGCCGGGGAGCTGTTTTTT. This gives the protein CASSRTGGSAGELFF.

This chain connects TRBV2 to TRBJ2-1, with 9 bases matching TRBD1. The CDR3 spans 13 residues. J was trimmed by 8 bases and V by 6 bases; bases with no gene match: 5. In germline, CDR1 is SNHLY, CDR2 FYNNEI. In DNA, the CDR3 is TGTGCCAGCAGAAGGGACAGGGACTATGAGCAGTTCTTC. Encoded protein: CASRRDRDYEQFF. The full variable domain, in which reference TRBV2 and TRBJ2-1 provide the parts outside the CDR3, is EPEVTQTPSHQVTQMGQEVILRCVPISNHLYFYWYRQILGQKVEFLVSFYNNEISEKSEIFDDQFSVERPDGSNFTLKIRSTKLEDSAMYFCASRRDRDYEQFFGPGTRLTVL.

V and J are TRBV29-1 and TRBJ1-1; D perhaps matches TRBD1 (5 bases). The V gene's germline CDR1 is SQVTM and CDR2 ANQGSEA. The V end was cut by 3 bases, the J end by 4 bases, with 12 bases between. The CDR3 extends over 13 amino acids. The CDR3: CSVEGGVATEAFF. CDR3 bases: TGCAGCGTTGAGGGAGGGGTGGCCACTGAAGCTTTCTTT.

The chain is built from TRBV10-2 and TRBJ2-1; 8 bases are a match to TRBD2. V lost 4 bases, J lost 5 bases, and 4 bases stayed unmatched. The CDR3 is made up of 14 amino acids. Germline loops: CDR1 WSHSY, CDR2 SAAADI. The CDR3 region is CASSGAGVHNEQFF. The CDR3 nucleotides read TGCGCCAGCAGTGGAGCGGGAGTCCACAATGAGCAGTTCTTC.

The chain couples TRBV9 to TRBJ2-3; possibly TRBD2 for D (6 bases). Germline V gives CDR1 SGDLS, CDR2 YYNGEE. This CDR3 is 16 amino acids long. Trimming shortened V by 3 bases and J by 3 bases, and 17 bases separated the two germline ends. CDR3: CASSAGGKPPTDTQYF. Here the CDR3 DNA reads TGTGCCAGCAGCGCCGGAGGGAAGCCCCCGACAGATACGCAGTATTTT.

The table lists this clone with a few counts. The V and J genes are TRBV27 and TRBJ1-2, with 12 nucleotides matching TRBD1. Germline-derived CDR1 and CDR2 are MNHEY and SMNVEV (reference sequence). The CDR3 loop spans 16 amino acids. V was pared by 0 bases and J by 6 bases, with 5 bases of the junction left unmatched. The CDR3 spells CASSLSRDRGRHGYTF. In DNA form, the CDR3 reads TGTGCCAGCAGTTTATCGAGGGACAGGGGGCGTCATGGCTACACCTTC.

The rearrangement links TRBV27 to TRBJ1-1; D is ambiguous. This CDR3 region has 13 residues. With 2 bases removed from V and 2 bases from J, the gap between germline ends came to 6 bases. Germline V gene lookup returns CDR1 MNHEY and CDR2 SMNVEV (reference sequence). The CDR3 bases are TGTGCCAGCAGTTTACGGGGTAACACTGAAGCTTTCTTT. It specifies CASSLRGNTEAFF.

The chain couples TRBV21-1 to TRBJ1-2; TRBD1 is the table's D call and was not checked against the DNA. TRBV21-1 counts as a pseudogene. The CDR3 spans 15 residues. CDR3 in amino acids: CASSTRGGKGYGYTF. As DNA, the CDR3 is TGTGCCAGCAGCACCCGAGGGGGAAAGGGCTATGGCTACACCTTC.

The rearrangement uses TRBV6-5 and TRBJ1-5, with 8 bases that match TRBD1. Trimming at V came to 6 bases and at J to 5 bases, leaving 6 bases not matched to a gene. CDR1 MNHEY and CDR2 SVGAGI come from the germline V gene. The CDR3 has 14 amino acids. The DNA of the CDR3 is TGTGCCAGCAGACGGGACAGGACCTATCAGCCCCAGCATTTT. Translating gives CASRRDRTYQPQHF.

The sample holds a few counts of this clone. J is TRBJ1-6 and V is TRBV4-3; 8 nucleotides agree with TRBD1. V shed 0 bases, J shed 9 bases, and the junction held 7 bases outside the gene matches. The CDR3 runs to 16 residues. Germline V gene lookup returns CDR1 LGHNA and CDR2 YSLEER. In DNA, the CDR3 is TGCGCCAGCAGCCAAGATCCCCCAGGGGGCAGTTCACCCCTCCACTTT. Its protein product is CASSQDPPGGSSPLHF.

The CDR3 spells CASSFSAAPYEQYF. CDR3 DNA sequence: TGTGCCAGCAGCTTCTCAGCGGCCCCCTACGAGCAGTACTTC. This rearrangement joins TRBV11-1 to TRBJ2-7; tentative D call: TRBD2 (5 bases). The germline CDR1 and CDR2 sequences are SGHAT and FQDESV (reference sequence). Between the trimmed V and J ends, which lost 3 bases and 2 bases, there was a span of 11 bases. The CDR3 length is 14 residues.

The gene calls are TRBV5-4 and TRBJ2-1; 7 nucleotides align to TRBD2. V trimming: 3 bases; J trimming: 7 bases; junction bases outside the gene matches: 7. This CDR3 contains 14 residues. CDR1 and CDR2 from the germline V gene are SGHNT and YYREEE (reference sequence). CDR3 in DNA: TGTGCCAGCAGCTCGGCGGGAGCGGGGAATGAGCAGTTCTTC. Translated, it gives CASSSAGAGNEQFF.

This clone appeared a single time. The chain uses TRBV4-2 and TRBJ2-1; D perhaps matches TRBD2 (7 bases). The CDR3 totals 14 residues. Trimming took off 3 bases at V and 9 bases at J, with 15 bases between the two ends. Per germline, CDR1 LGHNA and CDR2 YNFKEQ. In DNA, the CDR3 is TGTGCCAGCAGCCAGGCGGGGGTAGGGGGTGAGCAGTTCTTC. Protein sequence: CASSQAGVGGEQFF.

The chain combines TRBV27 with TRBJ1-1; 7 bases map to TRBD1. This CDR3 region has 16 residues. Germline trimming cut 0 bases from V and 6 bases from J; bases unmatched to any gene: 10. CDR1 and CDR2 (germline): MNHEY, SMNVEV (reference sequence). The CDR3: CASSLSPDRMGAEAFF. CDR3 DNA: TGTGCCAGCAGTTTATCCCCGGACAGGATGGGCGCTGAAGCTTTCTTT.

This clone appeared once. The chain links TRBV5-1 to TRBJ1-3; 7 nucleotides match TRBD1. Trimming at V came to 4 bases and at J to 4 bases, leaving 5 bases not matched to a gene. The length of the CDR3 is 14 residues. CDR1 and CDR2 from the germline V gene are SGHRS and YFSETQ. In DNA, the CDR3 is TGCGCCAGCAGCGACCAGGGGGTGGGAAACACCATATATTTT. Translating gives CASSDQGVGNTIYF.

CDR3: CASREQGRDQPQHF. As DNA, the CDR3 is TGTGCCAGCAGAGAACAGGGGAGGGATCAGCCCCAGCATTTT. The chain joins TRBV6-1 to TRBJ1-5; 7 bases agree with TRBD1. The germline gives CDR1 MNHNS, CDR2 SASEGT. The V gene end was trimmed by 6 bases and the J gene end by 5 bases; junction bases not matched to a gene: 7. This CDR3 comprises 14 residues.

V is TRBV2 and J is TRBJ2-5, with 7 bases identical to TRBD1. Looked up from germline, CDR1 is SNHLY and CDR2 is FYNNEI. The CDR3 is made up of 15 amino acids. Trimming cost V 7 bases and J 1 base; bases outside gene matches: 9. CDR3 in amino acids: CASTTQGQVQETQYF. In DNA, the CDR3 is TGTGCCAGCACCACCCAAGGACAGGTCCAAGAGACCCAGTACTTC.

This clone has only one observation. This rearrangement joins TRBV14 to TRBJ2-1, with TRBD1 matching 8 bases. Germline V gene sequence: CDR1 SGHDN, CDR2 FVKESK. V shed 3 bases and J 0 bases; nucleotides not matched to a gene: 7. CDR3 length equals 17 residues. CDR3 sequence reads: CASSQGTGKTSYNEQFF. The CDR3 DNA is TGTGCCAGCAGCCAGGGGACAGGAAAAACCTCCTACAATGAGCAGTTCTTC.

This clone was counted a few times. The rearrangement uses TRBV6-5 and TRBJ2-1; 8 bases agree with TRBD2. The V and J ends lost 8 bases and 2 bases, in that order; junction bases with no gene match: 5. Germline assignment: CDR1 MNHEY and CDR2 SVGAGI. The length of the CDR3 is 14 residues. This CDR3 is CASRNSGTYNEQFF. The CDR3 nucleotides read TGTGCCAGCCGTAATAGCGGGACCTACAATGAGCAGTTCTTC.

Here the CDR3 DNA reads TGTGCCATCAGTGAAAACCCGGGAGAGGGCTACGAGCAGTACTTC. It specifies CAISENPGEGYEQYF. The chain carries TRBV10-3 and TRBJ2-7, with D possibly TRBD2 on 6 matching bases. V lost 3 bases and J 3 bases, leaving 15 bases between the germline ends. Germline lookup yields CDR1 ENHRY and CDR2 SYGVKD. The CDR3 consists of 15 residues.

The chain links TRBV5-4 to TRBJ2-3, with a possible D match to TRBD2 (6 bases). Germline CDR1 reads SGHNT; CDR2 reads YYREEE (reference sequence). V dropped 2 bases and J dropped 0 bases, with 13 bases sitting between them. This CDR3 is built from 16 residues. DNA of the CDR3: TGTGCCAGCAGCTTCCCCGGGACTGACAGCACAGATACGCAGTATTTT. It encodes CASSFPGTDSTDTQYF.

The chain is built from TRBV7-9 and TRBJ2-5; 11 nucleotides line up with TRBD2. CDR1 and CDR2 (germline): SEHNR, FQNEAQ (reference sequence). This CDR3 contains 15 residues. After removal of 6 bases from V and 0 bases from J, the junction contained 3 bases not matched to a gene. The CDR3 here is CASSLAGGYQETQYF. CDR3 sequence (DNA): TGTGCCAGCAGTCTAGCGGGGGGCTACCAAGAGACCCAGTACTTC.

V and J are TRBV29-1 and TRBJ2-1; D may be TRBD2 (5 bases). Trimming pared 7 bases from V and 4 bases from J, leaving 14 bases between. From germline, CDR1 is SQVTM and CDR2 ANQGSEA. The CDR3 is 13 residues long. CDR3 protein: CSALAGRYNEQFF. The CDR3 nucleotides are TGCAGCGCCTTGGCGGGCAGATACAATGAGCAGTTCTTC.